This entry lists 5 T cell receptor beta chains sequenced from one sample in a study of T cells after yellow fever vaccination. TCRdb independently ran MiXCR on the 5' RACE reads; one entry per CDR3 protein. Of some 600,000 distinct CDR3 sequences in the sample, 9% to 15% were seen once. Sequences were derived from PBMCs, sampled on the day of the yellow fever booster vaccination. The receptors shown here come from a man aged 25 to 40 who received the YFV17D yellow fever vaccine.

The rearrangement uses TRBV19 and TRBJ1-5, with a tentative D call TRBD1 (5 bases). CDR3 length: 15 residues. Trimming left V 4 bases short and J 7 bases short, with 17 bases between. Germline-derived CDR1 and CDR2 are LNHDA and SQIVND (reference sequence). The CDR3 region has the DNA TGTGCCAGTAGTAGACTCGGGGGAGAAGGGCAGCCCCAGCATTTT. Amino acids: CASSRLGGEGQPQHF.

This clonotype appeared a few times. This chain joins TRBV6-1 and TRBJ2-3; 11 bases agree with TRBD2. The trim removed 6 bases at V and 5 bases at J, leaving 10 bases unmatched. CDR1 and CDR2 from the germline V gene are MNHNS and SASEGT. The length of the CDR3 is 16 residues. This CDR3 reads CASSPSLAGAGDTQYF. The CDR3 nucleotides read TGTGCCAGCAGCCCCTCACTAGCGGGAGCTGGAGATACGCAGTATTTT.

This clonotype was detected a few times. The rearrangement uses TRBV30 and TRBJ1-2; D not certain. The CDR3 is made up of 12 amino acids. The V gene's germline CDR1 is GTSNPN and CDR2 SVGIG (reference sequence). V dropped 5 bases and J dropped 8 bases, with 15 bases sitting between them. CDR3 amino acids: CAWGNGPFGYTF. The CDR3 DNA is TGTGCCTGGGGAAACGGACCGTTCGGCTACACCTTC.

In this sample, this clonotype turned up a few times. J is TRBJ2-7 and V is TRBV7-9; 9 bases are shared with TRBD2. The V segment lost 5 bases and the J segment 2 bases; nucleotides outside the gene matches: 7. The CDR3 sequence is 15 residues long. From germline, CDR1 is SEHNR and CDR2 FQNEAQ (reference sequence). CDR3: CASSETSGLTYEQYF. CDR3 DNA sequence: TGTGCCAGCAGCGAGACTAGCGGACTAACCTACGAGCAGTACTTC.

In its sample, this clonotype was seen a few times. The chain couples TRBV6-1 to TRBJ2-7; D remains ambiguous. Germline loops: CDR1 MNHNS, CDR2 SASEGT. The V end was cut by 8 bases, the J end by 2 bases, with 13 bases between. This CDR3 spans 13 amino acids. The CDR3 loop reads CASADNPTYEQYF. In DNA form, the CDR3 reads TGTGCCAGCGCCGACAATCCGACCTACGAGCAGTACTTC.